This T cell receptor (beta chain) was retrieved from a study of beta chain features in type 1 diabetes (dated by TCRdb to the late 2010s). In the study overall: Mean age, gender distribution, total cell number and subset yield did not differ between patients and healthy donors. Regulatory and stem cell-like memory subsets were obtained from only 8 patients and roughly 8 healthy donors, while naive and central memory subsets were obtained from all 30 or so donors. A total of roughly 100 million sorted cells were examined across all samples, and the number of cells per subset was strongly correlated with RNA yield. In the study, recently diagnosed type 1 diabetes patients and matched healthy donors were compared on the TCRB repertoires of their sorted circulating CD4+ T cell subsets. Overall results and qualifications from the work: Naive, central memory and regulatory TCRB repertoires appeared more similar among patients than among healthy donors. A moderate but significant shortening of TCRB CDR3 length was observed in type 1 diabetes patients in all four CD4+ subsets. PCR might favor shorter templates, but patient and control samples were amplified and corrected together, so any skew would affect both groups equally. Because cDNA rather than genomic DNA was sequenced, highly expressing activated cells could have been over-represented, although no difference in activation and CD3 levels was found between groups. HLA sub-analyses involved small numbers of individuals, so any influence of HLA type on TCRB rearrangement remained unresolved. At VDJ recombination sites, type 1 diabetes patients had fewer insertions and more deleted nucleotides, which implies abnormalities in thymic rearrangement.

Reading from cysteine to phenylalanine, the CDR3 counts 14 amino acids. Only the CDR3 part of the read is kept: 42 bases, read in frame from the first base. The germline V gene supplies CDR1 MDHEN and CDR2 SYDVKM. Relative to germline, V is 6 bases shorter and J is 5 bases shorter, with 16 bases between their ends. The entire isolated RNA was reverse transcribed using the High Capacity cDNA Reverse Transcription Kit, and thus expressed TCRB transcripts were sequenced. Deep immunoSEQ sequencing was applied to naive, central memory and regulatory T cell samples, giving an average of about 3.4 million total reads per sample. Sorted cells were lysed in RLT buffer, and RNA was extracted using DNase-treated RNeasy Micro or Mini kits according to cell number. To prevent cross-contamination, every cell subset was processed on its own, while patient and healthy donor samples were processed together. TCRB sequences were amplified from cDNA with the immunoSEQ multiplex PCR, producing 87-bp fragments spanning the CDR3 region. Sequencing of the amplicons was done on the Illumina HiSeq platform. The study's own analysis went as follows. Synthetic template baselines were used to correct PCR bias computationally, reads within Hamming distance 2 were collapsed together, and singletons that could not be merged were discarded. Reads were aligned to IMGT to assign V, D and J genes, CDR3 length, and insertions or deletions at six rearrangement sites. Within each subset, clonotype counts were normalized to sorted cell number, after which true diversity and Gini coefficients were computed with the tcR R package. The overlap coefficient, calculated on TCRB nucleotide sequences, was used to measure repertoire sharing. As a proxy for the pre-selection repertoire, out-of-frame TCRB sequences from naive cells were analyzed. Drawn from immuneACCESS, this table holds only the in-frame rearrangements with V and J called that TCRdb kept. Clones are partly lost; checked studies trace under half to an unresolved V gene and leave the rest unexplained. V and J calls and clone size are copied from that table; D and trimming were computed from the DNA. The sample table records 390,000 or so clones; roughly 14% of these occur just once. The ten top clones hold roughly 0.04% of the sample.

Points on this clone: It lacks a known antigen. Within one base of it there is no much larger clone, and no base qualities were kept.

Each donor gave one peripheral blood draw, averaging roughly 120 mL, which was collected into heparinised tubes. A BD FACSAria II and a panel including CD45RO, CCR7, CD25, CD127, CD95 and CD27 were used to sort naive, central memory, regulatory and stem cell-like memory CD4+ T cells. All sorted populations exceeded 98% purity. Right away, PBMCs were isolated by Lymphoprep density gradient centrifugation and were stained directly, with no culture step. So that batch effects would be minimized, each experiment stained and sorted samples in pairs, pairing one healthy donor with one patient. The TCR originated in a young man in good health. The sample taken for sequencing was naive CD4+ T cells from blood. The sample's cell subset or site label, decoded: true naive CD4+ T cells. This receptor chain uses TRBV28 and TRBJ2-5, and possibly TRBD1, on 6 matching bases. The sequenced DNA: TGTGCCAGCAGCATACTCAGGGGTTTTGAGACCCAGTACTTC. It encodes CASSILRGFETQYF.